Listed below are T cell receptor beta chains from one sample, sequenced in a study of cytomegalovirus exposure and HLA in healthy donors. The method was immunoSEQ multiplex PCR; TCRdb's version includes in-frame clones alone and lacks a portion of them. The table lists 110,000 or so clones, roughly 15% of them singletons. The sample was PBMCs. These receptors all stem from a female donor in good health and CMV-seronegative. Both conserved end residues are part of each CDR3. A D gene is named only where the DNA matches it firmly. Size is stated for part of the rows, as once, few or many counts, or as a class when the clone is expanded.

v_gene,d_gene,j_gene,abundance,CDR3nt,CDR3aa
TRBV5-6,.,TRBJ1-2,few,TGTGCCAGCAGCCGGGTCCTCTATGGCTACACCTTC,CASSRVLYGYTF
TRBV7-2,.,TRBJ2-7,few,TGTGCCAGCAGCTTAGAGGGGGTCGAGCAGTACTTC,CASSLEGVEQYF
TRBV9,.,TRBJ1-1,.,TGTGCCAGCAGCCCAAGACAGGATGCTGGGAACACTGAAGCTTTCTTT,CASSPRQDAGNTEAFF
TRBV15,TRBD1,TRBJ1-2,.,TGTGCCACCAGGCCCCGGGACAGCTATGGCTACACCTTC,CATRPRDSYGYTF
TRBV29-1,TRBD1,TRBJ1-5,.,TGCAGCGCCGACCGGGACAGCGGGTGGACGAGCAATCAGCCCCAGCATTTT,CSADRDSGWTSNQPQHF
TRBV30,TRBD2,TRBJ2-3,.,TGTGCCTGGAGAAGGAAGGGGGATATAACTAGCGGGGGGAGCACAGATACGCAGTATTTT,CAWRRKGDITSGGSTDTQYF
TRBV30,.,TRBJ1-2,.,TGTGCCTGGGAAGGTCCGGAGAACTATGGCTACACCTTC,CAWEGPENYGYTF
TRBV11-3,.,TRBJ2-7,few,TGTGCCAGCAGCTTCGGAGGGACCGCCTACGAGCAGTACTTC,CASSFGGTAYEQYF
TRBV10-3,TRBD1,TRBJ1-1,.,TGTGCCATCAGGGGGGACAGGGTGAACACTGAAGCTTTCTTT,CAIRGDRVNTEAFF
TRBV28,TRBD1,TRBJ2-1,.,TGTGCCAGCAGTGACCCCCCCGGGACAGGGGGCTTCGGTGAGCAGTTCTTC,CASSDPPGTGGFGEQFF
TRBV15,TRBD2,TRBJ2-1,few,TGTGCCACCAGCAGTGGTCTAGCGCGGGGGAATGAGCAGTTCTTC,CATSSGLARGNEQFF
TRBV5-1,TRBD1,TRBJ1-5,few,TGCGCCAGCAGCCCGGGACAGGGAGGTTATCAGCCCCAGCATTTT,CASSPGQGGYQPQHF
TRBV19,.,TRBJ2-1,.,TGTGCCACCCGAAGGGGGGGGAGGGTCCACAATGAGCAGTTCTTC,CATRRGGRVHNEQFF
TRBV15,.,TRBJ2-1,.,TGTGCCACCAGCAGAGAACTAGCCAACTACAATGAGCAGTTCTTC,CATSRELANYNEQFF
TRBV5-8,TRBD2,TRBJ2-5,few,TGTGCCAGCAGCCCGGGACTAGCGGAATCTCAAGAGACCCAGTACTTC,CASSPGLAESQETQYF
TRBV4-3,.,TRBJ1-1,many,TGCGCCAGCAGCCACGTACAGGGGAACACTGAAGCTTTCTTT,CASSHVQGNTEAFF
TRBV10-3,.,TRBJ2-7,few,TGTGCCATCAGTGAATCTAGGGAGGGGGCCTACGAGCAGTACTTC,CAISESREGAYEQYF
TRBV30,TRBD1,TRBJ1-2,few,TGTGCCTGGAGCGCCGGACAGGGGAATGGCTACACCTTC,CAWSAGQGNGYTF
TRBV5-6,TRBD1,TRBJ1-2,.,TGTGCCAGCAGCTTGGAACTGGACAGGGTTAACTATGGCTACACCTTC,CASSLELDRVNYGYTF
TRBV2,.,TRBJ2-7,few,TGTGCCAGCACCCGGGAGCGGTACGAGCAGTACTTC,CASTRERYEQYF
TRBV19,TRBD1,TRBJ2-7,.,TGTGCCAGTAGTATATCGGACAGGTGGAACGAGCAGTACTTC,CASSISDRWNEQYF
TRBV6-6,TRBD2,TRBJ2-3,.,TGTGCCAGCAGCCCAAGCGGGAGTACGCAGTATTTT,CASSPSGSTQYF
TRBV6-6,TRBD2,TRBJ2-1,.,TGTGCCAGCCTAGCAGGGGCCGGGACTAGCGATAATGAGCAGTTCTTC,CASLAGAGTSDNEQFF
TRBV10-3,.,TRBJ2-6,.,TGTGCCATCAGTATGACTCAGGGTACTGGGGCCAACGTCCTGACTTTC,CAISMTQGTGANVLTF
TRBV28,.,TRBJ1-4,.,TGTGCCAGCAGTTTGGACACCCGACGGTATGAAAAACTGTTTTTT,CASSLDTRRYEKLFF
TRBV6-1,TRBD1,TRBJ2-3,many,TGTGCCAGCAGTGAAGCCCCGGGACAGGGGGCAGATACGCAGTATTTT,CASSEAPGQGADTQYF
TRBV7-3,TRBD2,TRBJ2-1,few,TGTGCCAGCAGCTCAGGTGCGGGAGGGCAGGGAAATGAGCAGTTCTTC,CASSSGAGGQGNEQFF
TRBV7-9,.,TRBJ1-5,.,TGTGCCAGCAGCCACCCCCCCTGGAGATCAGCCCCAGCATTT,CASSHPPWRSAPAF
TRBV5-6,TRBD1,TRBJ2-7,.,TGTGCCAGCAGCTTTAACAGGGGGATCTACGAGCAGTACTTC,CASSFNRGIYEQYF
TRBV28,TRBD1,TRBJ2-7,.,TGTGCCAGCAGTTTAGGGACAGGGCCCCCCTACGAGCAGTACTTC,CASSLGTGPPYEQYF
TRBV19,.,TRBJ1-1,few,TGTGCCAGTAGTATGAGAGGGCAGCCATTGGCTTTCTTT,CASSMRGQPLAFF
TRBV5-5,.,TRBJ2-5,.,TGTGCCAGCAGCTTTGACAGAGTGCAAGAGACCCAGTACTTC,CASSFDRVQETQYF
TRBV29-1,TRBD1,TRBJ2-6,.,TGCAGCGTTGGGGGACAGTCCTCTGGGGCCAACGTCCTGACTTTC,CSVGGQSSGANVLTF
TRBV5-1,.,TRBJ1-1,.,TGCGCCAGCAGCCCCGACCAGGGATTCGGTGAAGCTTTCTTT,CASSPDQGFGEAFF
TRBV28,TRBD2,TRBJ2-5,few,TGTGCCAGCAGTCCGACGCGGGGCGGGAGGGCCCAAGAGACCCAGTACTTC,CASSPTRGGRAQETQYF
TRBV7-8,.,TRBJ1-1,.,TGTGCCAGCAGCTCCCTCCCAAGCCAAGCTTTCTTT,CASSSLPSQAFF
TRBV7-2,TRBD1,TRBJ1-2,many,TGTGCCAGCAGCTTAGCGCATACAGGGGGGTACTATGGCTACACCTTC,CASSLAHTGGYYGYTF
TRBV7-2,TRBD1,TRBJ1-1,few,TGTGCCAGCAGCTTAGCAGGACAGGGGTGGAGCACTGAAGCTTTCTTT,CASSLAGQGWSTEAFF
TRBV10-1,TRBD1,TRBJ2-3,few,TGCGCCAGCAGTGAGTCGAAGGGGGCAACAGATACGCAGTATTTT,CASSESKGATDTQYF
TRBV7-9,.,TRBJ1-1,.,TGTGCCAGCATACAGGGCCCTTCTATGAACACTGAAGCTTTCTTT,CASIQGPSMNTEAFF